Each of the 16 T cell receptor beta chains below was sequenced from the same sample in a study of shared clonotypes between healthy human individuals. CD45RO negativity and positive selection for CCR7 defined naive CD8 cells, a population that excluded terminally differentiated effector memory CD45RA+ cells. The protocol was immunoSEQ multiplex PCR, while the TCRdb copy is restricted to in-frame clones and leaves out a portion. The sample lists approximately 2,200,000 clones; 93% were seen once. The sample was naive CD8+ T cells from PBMCs. Source of these receptors: a man aged 18 to 29 in good health. Some clones in this sample may be carry-over from other donors' samples.

This clone has just one count. The CDR3 protein is CASSKVSAKPRFF. In DNA form, the CDR3 reads TGTGCCAGCAGCAAAGTGAGCGCAAAACCCCGGTTCTTC. The rearrangement joins TRBV21-1 to TRBJ2-1; whether TRBD2, the table's D call, matches the DNA was not checked. TRBV21-1 is a recognized pseudogene. The CDR3 contains 13 residues.

The J gene is TRBJ1-2, the V gene TRBV27; the match to TRBD1 covers 12 bases. The V segment lost 4 bases and the J segment 4 bases; nucleotides outside the gene matches: 13. CDR3 size: 18 residues. Per the germline V gene, CDR1 is MNHEY and CDR2 is SMNVEV (reference sequence). The CDR3 region has the DNA TGTGCCAGCAGTTCTTACTGGGGACAGGGGGCGCGGGTCTATGGCTACACCTTC. Amino acid sequence: CASSSYWGQGARVYGYTF.

The chain combines TRBV5-4 with TRBJ2-1; 8 positions match TRBD1. CDR1 is SGHNT and CDR2 is YYREEE in the germline V gene (reference sequence). The V gene end was trimmed by 1 base and the J gene end by 6 bases; junction bases not matched to a gene: 0. CDR3 length equals 13 residues. CDR3 bases: TGTGCCAGCAGCTTGACAGGGGGCAATGAGCAGTTCTTC. It yields the protein CASSLTGGNEQFF.

V gene TRBV6-5 combines with J gene TRBJ1-2; 9 nucleotides agree with TRBD1. Unmatched junction bases numbered 10, after V lost 6 bases and J lost 8 bases. The length of the CDR3 is 14 residues. In germline, CDR1 is MNHEY, CDR2 SVGAGI. The DNA for the CDR3 is TGTGCCAGCAGGCGGACAGGGGCCGTGGAAGGCTACACCTTC. Amino acids: CASRRTGAVEGYTF.

The chain recombines TRBV27 with TRBJ2-1; D call uncertain. This CDR3 region has 14 residues. In germline, CDR1 is MNHEY, CDR2 SMNVEV (reference sequence). V lost 3 bases to trimming and J lost 0 bases, with 6 bases between them. As DNA, the CDR3 is TGTGCCAGCAGTTTCCTTCTCTCCTACAATGAGCAGTTCTTC. Its protein product is CASSFLLSYNEQFF.

The chain links TRBV27 to TRBJ2-1; D is ambiguous. CDR3 size: 15 residues. CDR1 is MNHEY and CDR2 is SMNVEV in the germline V gene (reference sequence). The V end was cut by 2 bases, the J end by 4 bases, with 12 bases between. CDR3 region: CASSLSVPTYNEQFF. CDR3 sequence (DNA): TGTGCCAGCAGTTTAAGTGTTCCCACATACAATGAGCAGTTCTTC.

DNA of the CDR3: TGTGCCAGCAGCAGCGGCAGGAGCAGCACAGATACGCAGTATTTT. Its translation: CASSSGRSSTDTQYF. V gene TRBV2 combines with J gene TRBJ2-3; D possibly corresponds to TRBD2 (5 bases). The CDR3 spans 15 residues. Trimming cost V 6 bases and J 0 bases, with 13 bases left between them. Germline-derived CDR1 and CDR2 are SNHLY and FYNNEI.

This chain links TRBV4-3 with TRBJ2-7, with 9 bases matching TRBD2. The CDR3 runs 17 residues. Germline values: CDR1 LGHNA, CDR2 YSLEER. The V and J ends lost 4 bases and 2 bases, in that order; junction bases with no gene match: 12. CDR3: CASSRLWGGRATYEQYF. Here the CDR3 DNA reads TGCGCCAGCAGCCGCCTATGGGGCGGGAGGGCCACCTACGAGCAGTACTTC.

V is TRBV11-2 and J is TRBJ2-1; unclear D gene. Trimming stripped 4 bases from V and 7 bases from J, with 11 bases between. CDR1 and CDR2 from the germline V gene are SGHAT and FQNNGV. The CDR3 contains 13 residues. This CDR3 reads CASSSQWVNEQFF. As DNA, the CDR3 is TGTGCCAGCAGCTCCCAATGGGTGAATGAGCAGTTCTTC.

About this clone: In the same sample, other DNA sequences code for this CDR3. The chain has TRBV28 and TRBJ2-1; no clear D gene. Germline V CDR1 and CDR2: MDHEN, SYDVKM. The CDR3 consists of 11 residues. V lost 5 bases and J lost 10, with 9 bases in between. CDR3 amino acids: CASSLLNEQFF. In DNA, the CDR3 is TGTGCCAGCAGTCTATTGAACGAGCAGTTCTTC.

This chain joins TRBV7-9 and TRBJ1-4; D is unresolved. Germline CDR1 SEHNR, CDR2 FQNEAQ (reference sequence). V shed 0 bases and J shed 0 bases, with 14 bases lying between them. This CDR3 spans 18 amino acids. CDR3 coding DNA: TGTGCCAGCAGCTTAGCCCAAGACGAATTTGCAACTAATGAAAAACTGTTTTTT. This codes for CASSLAQDEFATNEKLFF.

This clone appeared once. The V and J genes are TRBV4-1 and TRBJ1-5, with TRBD1 matching 9 bases. Per germline, CDR1 MGHRA and CDR2 YSYEKL. The CDR3 loop spans 17 amino acids. The V and J ends lost 4 bases and 2 bases, in that order; junction bases with no gene match: 9. The CDR3 nucleotides are TGCGCCAGCAGCCCCAAAGGGAGACAGGGGGGCAATCAGCCCCAGCATTTT. This encodes CASSPKGRQGGNQPQHF.

V usage is TRBV28 and J usage is TRBJ2-7; perhaps TRBD1 as D (5 bases). The CDR3 contains 14 residues. Germline V gene sequence: CDR1 MDHEN, CDR2 SYDVKM. Trimming removed 10 bases at V and 5 bases at J, with 21 bases between. CDR3 protein: CATNLGSGQHEQYF. CDR3 coding DNA: TGTGCCACCAACCTAGGGTCAGGGCAGCACGAGCAGTACTTC.

The V gene is TRBV18, the J gene TRBJ2-5; D remains ambiguous. The CDR3 has 18 amino acids. V was trimmed by 2 bases and J by 1 base, leaving 20 bases between them. The germline CDR1 and CDR2 sequences are KGHSH and LQKENI. The CDR3 region is CASSPGDFMTPSQETQYF. The CDR3 bases are TGTGCCAGCTCACCAGGTGACTTCATGACCCCCAGCCAAGAGACCCAGTACTTC.

The chain has TRBV7-9 and TRBJ1-2; TRBD1 might be the D (6 bases). Germline V gene data show CDR1 as SEHNR and CDR2 as FQNEAQ (reference sequence). This CDR3 spans 15 amino acids. V lost 5 bases to trimming and J lost 4 bases, with 17 bases between them. The CDR3 loop is CASSQQGYPSYGYTF. DNA of the CDR3: TGTGCCAGCAGCCAACAGGGTTACCCGAGCTATGGCTACACCTTC.

In its sample, this clone was seen once. The chain is built from TRBV7-9 and TRBJ2-1; the match to TRBD2 covers 7 bases. Germline V gives CDR1 SEHNR, CDR2 FQNEAQ (reference sequence). The junction had 5 bases not matched to a gene; V was cut back by 1 base and J by 5 bases. The CDR3 is 15 residues long. The CDR3 DNA sequence: TGTGCCAGCAGCTTAGTGTCTAGCGGTGACAATGAGCAGTTCTTC. Its protein product is CASSLVSSGDNEQFF.